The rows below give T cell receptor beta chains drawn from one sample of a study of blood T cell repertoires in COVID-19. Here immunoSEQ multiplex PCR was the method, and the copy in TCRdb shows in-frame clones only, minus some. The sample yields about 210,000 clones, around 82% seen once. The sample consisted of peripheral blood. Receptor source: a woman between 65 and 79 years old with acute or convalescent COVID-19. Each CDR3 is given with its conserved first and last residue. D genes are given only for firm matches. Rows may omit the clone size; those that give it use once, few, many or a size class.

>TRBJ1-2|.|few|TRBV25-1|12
CASSASGYGYTF
TGTGCCAGCAGTGCCTCGGGCTATGGCTACACCTTC
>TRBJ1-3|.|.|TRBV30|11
CAWRAGDTIYF
TGTGCCTGGAGAGCAGGGGACACCATATATTTT
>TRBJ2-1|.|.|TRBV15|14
CATSREWTDNEQFF
TGTGCCACCAGCAGAGAGTGGACTGACAATGAGCAGTTCTTC
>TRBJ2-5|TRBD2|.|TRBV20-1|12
CSASAGGETQYF
TGCAGTGCTAGTGCGGGGGGAGAGACCCAGTACTTC
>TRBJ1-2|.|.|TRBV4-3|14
CASSHWGGGYGYTF
TGCGCCAGCAGCCATTGGGGGGGCGGCTATGGCTACACCTTC
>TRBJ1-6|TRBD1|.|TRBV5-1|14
CASRPDRVNSPLHF
TGCGCCAGCAGACCGGACAGGGTTAATTCACCCCTCCACTTT
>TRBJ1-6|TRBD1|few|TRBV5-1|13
CASGQGSNSPLHF
TGCGCCAGCGGACAGGGTTCCAATTCACCCCTCCACTTT
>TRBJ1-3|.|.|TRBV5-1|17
CASSFGPRGGAGNTIYF
TGCGCCAGCAGCTTTGGACCCCGGGGAGGCGCTGGAAACACCATATATTTT
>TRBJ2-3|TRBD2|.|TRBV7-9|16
CASSRGLAGSTDTQYF
TGTGCCAGCAGCCGAGGACTAGCGGGAAGCACAGATACGCAGTATTTT
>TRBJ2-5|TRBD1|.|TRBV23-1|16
CASSPRGQVMVKTQYF
TGCGCCAGCAGTCCACGGGGACAGGTCATGGTAAAGACCCAGTACTTC
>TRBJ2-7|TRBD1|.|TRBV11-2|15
CASSTRTGGSYEQYF
TGTGCCAGCAGCACCCGGACAGGGGGCTCCTACGAGCAGTACTTC
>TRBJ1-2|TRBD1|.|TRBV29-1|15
CRATTPRTGEEGYTF
TGCAGGGCGACCACACCCCGGACAGGGGAAGAAGGCTACACCTTC
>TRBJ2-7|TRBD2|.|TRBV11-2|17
CASSSRLAGGGNYEQYF
TGTGCCAGCAGCTCGAGACTAGCGGGGGGCGGAAACTACGAGCAGTACTTC
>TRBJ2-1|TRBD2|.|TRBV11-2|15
CASTQNSGGASEQFF
TGTGCCAGTACTCAAAATAGCGGGGGGGCCAGTGAGCAGTTCTTC
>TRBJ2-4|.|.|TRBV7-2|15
CASSLPQGTKNIQYF
TGTGCCAGCAGCTTACCCCAGGGGACCAAAAACATTCAGTACTTC
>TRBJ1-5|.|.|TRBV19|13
CASTAFPGQPQHF
TGTGCCAGTACAGCCTTTCCGGGTCAGCCCCAGCATTTT
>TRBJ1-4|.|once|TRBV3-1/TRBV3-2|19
CASSQVRPGHPRTNEKLFF
TGTGCCAGCAGCCAAGTTCGCCCGGGACACCCTCGAACTAATGAAAAACTGTTTTTT
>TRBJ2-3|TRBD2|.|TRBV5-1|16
CASSLSGGLAGDTQYF
TGCGCCAGCAGCTTGTCGGGGGGGCTAGCGGGAGATACGCAGTATTTT
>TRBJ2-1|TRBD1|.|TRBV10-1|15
CASSESAQGRNEQFF
TGCGCCAGCAGTGAGTCCGCACAGGGGCGGAATGAGCAGTTCTTC
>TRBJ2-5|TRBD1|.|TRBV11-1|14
CASSPGTGVETQYF
TGTGCCAGCAGCCCCGGGACAGGGGTAGAGACCCAGTACTTC
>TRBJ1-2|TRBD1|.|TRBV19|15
CASSIVGTDPYGYTF
TGTGCCAGTAGTATTGTTGGGACAGACCCCTATGGCTACACCTTC